What follows are 20 T cell receptor beta chains derived from one specimen sequenced in a study of blood T cell repertoires in COVID-19. Clones were read by immunoSEQ multiplex PCR, and TCRdb kept only the in-frame ones, dropping some. The sample lists around 260,000 clones; around 85% were seen once. Material for sequencing was peripheral blood. These receptors were taken from a human donor with COVID-19, enrolled during active disease. The donor label of this sample is uncertain.

The CDR3 spells CASSHGAGGPYNEQFF. DNA for the CDR3: TGTGCCAGCAGCCATGGAGCGGGAGGGCCTTACAATGAGCAGTTCTTC. The J gene is TRBJ2-1, the V gene TRBV11-2; 10 bases agree with TRBD2. V gave up 5 bases and J gave up 4 bases; unmatched junction bases: 8. CDR3 size: 16 residues. Germline V gene data show CDR1 as SGHAT and CDR2 as FQNNGV.

This rearrangement joins TRBV28 to TRBJ2-1, with TRBD1 as a possible D gene (6 bases). Germline loops: CDR1 MDHEN, CDR2 SYDVKM. With 4 bases removed from V and 4 bases from J, the gap between germline ends came to 8 bases. There are 13 residues in the CDR3. The CDR3 coding sequence is TGTGCCAGCAGTTCCACAGGGTACAATGAGCAGTTCTTC. Its translation is CASSSTGYNEQFF.

This chain links TRBV5-1 with TRBJ2-5; possibly TRBD1 for D (6 bases). Germline assignment: CDR1 SGHRS and CDR2 YFSETQ. V lost 0 bases, J lost 4 bases, and 13 bases lay in between. CDR3 length equals 15 residues. The CDR3 bases are TGCGCCAGCAGCTTGGGCCAGGGGCCCCCAGAGACCCAGTACTTC. This encodes CASSLGQGPPETQYF.

The rearrangement links TRBV6-6 to TRBJ2-3; 10 bases are a match to TRBD2. Germline V gene data show CDR1 as MNHNY and CDR2 as SVGAGI (reference sequence). The CDR3 is made up of 15 amino acids. V trimming: 2 bases; J trimming: 4 bases; junction bases outside the gene matches: 3. DNA for the CDR3: TGTGCCAGCAGTTACAGTAGCGGGAGGTCAGATACGCAGTATTTT. Translated: CASSYSSGRSDTQYF.

The chain has TRBV4-1 and TRBJ2-7; 7 bases align to TRBD1. V was pared by 4 bases and J by 2 bases, with 5 bases of the junction left unmatched. The CDR3 runs 14 residues. CDR1 and CDR2 from the germline V gene are MGHRA and YSYEKL. The CDR3: CASSPRQGPYEQYF. Written as DNA, the CDR3 is TGCGCCAGCAGCCCGAGACAGGGACCCTACGAGCAGTACTTC.

V is TRBV6-6 and J is TRBJ2-1; TRBD2 might be the D (7 bases). Germline V lookup: CDR1 MNHNY, CDR2 SVGAGI (reference sequence). The CDR3 extends over 17 amino acids. The V and J ends lost 5 bases and 4 bases respectively, with 21 bases between them. The CDR3 nucleotides read TGTGCCAGCAGTCCAGGACGGGGGGCGGTGGATTACAATGAGCAGTTCTTC. The encoded protein is CASSPGRGAVDYNEQFF.

This chain joins TRBV29-1 and TRBJ1-1; 8 nucleotides match TRBD1. The CDR3 consists of 18 residues. Looked up from germline, CDR1 is SQVTM and CDR2 is ANQGSEA. Trimming at V came to 1 base and at J to 4 bases, leaving 17 bases not matched to a gene. The CDR3 is CSVEVGQGARGRGTEAFF. CDR3 bases: TGCAGCGTTGAAGTGGGGCAGGGGGCGCGAGGAAGGGGCACTGAAGCTTTCTTT.

This chain links TRBV28 with TRBJ2-7; TRBD2 is a possible D gene (5 bases). The CDR3 covers 14 residues. Germline lookup yields CDR1 MDHEN and CDR2 SYDVKM. Deletions cut 5 bases from V and 4 bases from J, with 15 bases between. DNA of the CDR3: TGTGCCAGCAGTAAGCCGGCGGGCGCTTACGAGCAGTACTTC. Translating gives CASSKPAGAYEQYF.

This chain uses TRBV27 with TRBJ1-5; the D is unclear. Germline V gene sequence: CDR1 MNHEY, CDR2 SMNVEV (reference sequence). Trimming took 5 bases from V and 4 from J, leaving 12 bases between them. The CDR3 is 14 residues long. This CDR3 is CASSPRDWNQPQHF. The CDR3 DNA is TGTGCCAGCAGTCCTCGCGACTGGAATCAGCCCCAGCATTTT.

The rearrangement uses TRBV5-1 and TRBJ2-1; D gene unclear. The V end lost 3 bases, the J end lost 8 bases, and 15 bases lay between the germline ends. The CDR3 length is 14 residues. Germline CDR1 SGHRS, CDR2 YFSETQ. CDR3 nucleotide sequence: TGCGCCAGCAGCTCTGGCCTCCTGAGCGATGAGCAGTTCTTC. Its protein is CASSSGLLSDEQFF. The full variable domain, its missing parts supplied by reference TRBV5-1 and TRBJ2-1, is KAGVTQTPRYLIKTRGQQVTLSCSPISGHRSVSWYQQTPGQGLQFLFEYFSETQRNKGNFPGRFSGRQFSNSRSEMNVSTLELGDSALYLCASSSGLLSDEQFFGPGTRLTVL.

The chain joins TRBV7-2 to TRBJ2-7, with TRBD1 matching over 10 bases. Germline CDR1 and CDR2: SGHTA and FQGNSA. The V and J ends lost 5 bases and 4 bases, in that order; junction bases with no gene match: 8. The CDR3 totals 15 residues. The CDR3 region is CASSPRQGAFYEQYF. CDR3 nucleotide sequence: TGTGCCAGCAGCCCCAGACAGGGGGCGTTTTACGAGCAGTACTTC.

The V gene is TRBV19, the J gene TRBJ1-1; the D gene is possibly TRBD1 (6 bases). V was clipped by 4 bases and J by 2 bases, with 17 bases between them. The germline CDR1 and CDR2 sequences are LNHDA and SQIVND (reference sequence). The CDR3 extends over 16 amino acids. CDR3 sequence: CASSTGQRISNTEAFF. CDR3 in DNA: TGTGCCAGTAGTACAGGACAGAGAATCTCCAACACTGAAGCTTTCTTT.

The CDR3 DNA reads as TGTGCCAGCAGCTTAGTAGCTGAGCAGTTCTTC. Encoded protein: CASSLVAEQFF. This rearrangement joins TRBV11-2 to TRBJ2-1; no firm D call. V was pared by 1 base and J by 9 bases, with 4 bases between. Per germline, CDR1 SGHAT and CDR2 FQNNGV. This CDR3 spans 11 amino acids. The full variable domain, rest sourced from reference TRBV11-2 and TRBJ2-1, is EAGVAQSPRYKIIEKRQSVAFWCNPISGHATLYWYQQILGQGPKLLIQFQNNGVVDDSQLPKDRFSAERLKGVDSTLKIQPAKLEDSAVYLCASSLVAEQFFGPGTRLTVL.

V and J are TRBV3-1 (or the pseudogene TRBV3-2) and TRBJ1-3; D might be TRBD1 (5 bases). From germline, CDR1 is LGHDT and CDR2 YNNKEL (reference sequence). This CDR3 contains 20 residues. The germline V and J ends were trimmed by 3 bases and 0 bases, with 24 bases remaining between them. DNA of the CDR3: TGTGCCAGCAGCCACCCCCGAATGACGACAGTACTCTTCTCTGGAAACACCATATATTTT. Residues: CASSHPRMTTVLFSGNTIYF.

The sample holds a few counts of this clone. The chain couples TRBV2 to TRBJ1-4; perhaps TRBD1 as D (6 bases). The V end lost 6 bases, the J end lost 6 bases, and 14 bases lay between the germline ends. Germline V gene sequence: CDR1 SNHLY, CDR2 FYNNEI. This CDR3 is 14 amino acids long. This CDR3 reads CASRETRGDEKLFF. CDR3 nucleotide sequence: TGTGCCAGCAGGGAGACCAGGGGTGATGAAAAACTGTTTTTT.

This clone was picked up a small number of times. J is TRBJ2-2 and V is TRBV5-4; TRBD2 might be the D (6 bases). The CDR3 is 17 amino acids. Germline V gives CDR1 SGHNT, CDR2 YYREEE (reference sequence). V was clipped by 5 bases and J by 0 bases, with 17 bases between them. The CDR3 loop is CASRGDLAAANTGELFF. CDR3 bases: TGTGCCAGCAGGGGCGATTTAGCGGCAGCGAACACCGGGGAGCTGTTTTTT.

As concerns this clone: In the same sample, other DNA sequences code for this CDR3. This chain uses TRBV19 with TRBJ1-5; 8 bases fit TRBD1. Germline loops: CDR1 LNHDA, CDR2 SQIVND (reference sequence). CDR3 size: 15 residues. After removal of 1 base from V and 6 bases from J, the junction contained 5 bases not matched to a gene. The CDR3, as DNA: TGTGCCAGTAGTATAGTTGGGACAGGACGTCAGCCCCAGCATTTT. As protein: CASSIVGTGRQPQHF.

The gene calls are TRBV10-2 and TRBJ1-1; 11 nucleotides agree with TRBD1. This CDR3 region has 13 residues. Germline V gene lookup returns CDR1 WSHSY and CDR2 SAAADI. V dropped 6 bases and J dropped 6; count of bases not matched to a gene: 3. The CDR3 spells CASSGQGASEAFF. CDR3 in DNA: TGCGCCAGCAGCGGACAGGGGGCGTCTGAAGCTTTCTTT.

The chain links TRBV10-3 to TRBJ2-5; 8 nucleotides align to TRBD2. Germline loops: CDR1 ENHRY, CDR2 SYGVKD. V lost 8 bases, J lost 4 bases, and 6 bases stayed unmatched. The CDR3 has 13 amino acids. The CDR3 is CAIGGLAGETQYF. CDR3 DNA sequence: TGTGCCATCGGCGGGCTAGCGGGAGAGACCCAGTACTTC.

This chain connects TRBV28 to TRBJ1-5, with D unclear. V was clipped by 0 bases and J by 3 bases, with 9 bases between them. Germline-derived CDR1 and CDR2 are MDHEN and SYDVKM. This CDR3 is built from 15 residues. For the CDR3, the DNA is TGTGCCAGCAGTTTATGGTCCAGGTACAATCAGCCCCAGCATTTT. It is translated as CASSLWSRYNQPQHF.